These 28 T cell receptor beta chains were sequenced from one sample in a study of Ad26.COV2.S vaccination and SARS-CoV-2 variants. Described treatment: roughly 20 received Ad26.COV2.S at low or high dose, single or two shots; about five received placebo; per-sample allocation not given. On day 63 after the first injection, vaccine and placebo recipients gave samples. The data were produced by immunoSEQ multiplex PCR, yet TCRdb's version contains in-frame clones alone and is incomplete. The sample carries about 350,000 clones, 88% recorded once. This material consisted of peripheral blood, taken in a trial of Ad26.COV2.S vaccine versus placebo. These receptors all stem from a person aged 18-65 years who received the Ad26.COV2.S COVID-19 vaccine or a placebo.

The V gene is TRBV11-3, the J gene TRBJ2-6, with a possible D match to TRBD2 (5 bases). The CDR3 length is 17 residues. The V gene's germline CDR1 is SGHNT and CDR2 YENEEA. Trimming stripped 5 bases from V and 0 bases from J, with 14 bases between. The CDR3 is CASSLTEGNSGANVLTF. Written as DNA, the CDR3 is TGTGCCAGCAGCCTTACAGAGGGTAACTCTGGGGCCAACGTCCTGACTTTC.

The V gene is TRBV7-9, the J gene TRBJ1-4; tentative D call: TRBD1 (5 bases). The V gene lost 5 bases and the J gene lost 3 bases, with 10 bases spanning the gap. Germline V gene lookup returns CDR1 SEHNR and CDR2 FQNEAQ (reference sequence). The CDR3 has 14 residues. CDR3: CASSRQSANEKLFF. The CDR3 bases are TGTGCCAGCAGCCGACAGAGCGCTAATGAAAAACTGTTTTTT.

The chain is built from TRBV6-2 or TRBV6-3 and TRBJ1-5, with D tentatively TRBD1 (5 bases). Germline CDR1 is MNHEY and CDR2 is SVGEGT. Trimming cost V 5 bases and J 1 base, with 21 bases left between them. The CDR3 spans 18 residues. The CDR3 spells CASSPQSPGTVSNQPQHF. CDR3 nucleotide sequence: TGTGCCAGCAGTCCCCAATCCCCGGGGACGGTAAGCAATCAGCCCCAGCATTTT.

This chain uses TRBV7-2 with TRBJ2-4; the D gene is possibly TRBD2 (5 bases). The CDR3 runs to 13 residues. CDR1 and CDR2 from the germline V gene are SGHTA and FQGNSA. Deletions cut 5 bases from V and 8 bases from J, with 13 bases between. The CDR3 DNA follows: TGTGCCAGCAGCGTGACTATTAGGGACATTCAGTACTTC. It codes for CASSVTIRDIQYF.

In regard to this clone: Other DNA sequences in the sample encode the same CDR3. This chain uses TRBV19 with TRBJ2-1; 9 nucleotides agree with TRBD1. Germline V gene lookup returns CDR1 LNHDA and CDR2 SQIVND (reference sequence). The CDR3 covers 15 residues. With V trimmed by 5 bases and J by 3 bases, 5 bases remained unmatched. CDR3 sequence reads: CASSFPGQGYNEQFF. Written as DNA, the CDR3 is TGTGCCAGTAGTTTCCCGGGACAGGGCTACAATGAGCAGTTCTTC.

The chain carries TRBV29-1 and TRBJ1-2; TRBD1 is a possible D gene (6 bases). CDR1 is SQVTM and CDR2 is ANQGSEA in the germline V gene. CDR3 length: 15 residues. The V and J ends lost 0 bases and 4 bases respectively, with 15 bases between them. CDR3 in amino acids: CSVEEARGFLYGYTF. Here the CDR3 DNA reads TGCAGCGTTGAAGAGGCCAGGGGCTTCCTCTATGGCTACACCTTC.

This sequence joins TRBV7-2 and TRBJ2-1; TRBD2 matches at 9 bases. Germline V gives CDR1 SGHTA, CDR2 FQGNSA. The CDR3 is 16 residues long. The V and J ends lost 5 bases and 12 bases, in that order; junction bases with no gene match: 17. The CDR3 loop reads CASSPSRGTSSQGQFF. The CDR3 DNA follows: TGTGCCAGCAGCCCATCTCGGGGGACTAGCAGCCAAGGGCAGTTCTTC.

The rearrangement links TRBV7-2 to TRBJ2-7; 10 nucleotides match TRBD2. The CDR3 spans 17 residues. V trimming: 4 bases; J trimming: 6 bases; junction bases outside the gene matches: 15. Germline values: CDR1 SGHTA, CDR2 FQGNSA. The DNA of the CDR3 is TGTGCCAGCAGCTATAAGACTAGCGGGTCAGGCGGAGGCGAGCAGTACTTC. It encodes CASSYKTSGSGGGEQYF. The full variable domain, completed using reference TRBV7-2 and TRBJ2-7, is GAGVSQSPSNKVTEKGKDVELRCDPISGHTALYWYRQSLGQGLEFLIYFQGNSAPDKSGLPSDRFSAERTGGSVSTLTIQRTQQEDSAVYLCASSYKTSGSGGGEQYFGPGTRLTVT.

The V call is TRBV27, the J call TRBJ1-6, with D perhaps TRBD1 (6 bases). Germline CDR1 reads MNHEY; CDR2 reads SMNVEV (reference sequence). The CDR3 is 14 residues long. Trimming removed 3 bases at V and 11 bases at J, with 14 bases between. CDR3 sequence reads: CASSFRQVGAPLHF. CDR3 in DNA: TGTGCCAGCAGTTTTCGACAGGTCGGGGCACCCCTCCACTTT.

The chain joins TRBV29-1 to TRBJ2-7, with D possibly TRBD1 on 6 matching bases. V was shortened by 5 bases and J by 2 bases, with 13 bases between the two germline ends. Germline V gene lookup returns CDR1 SQVTM and CDR2 ANQGSEA. The CDR3 is made up of 13 amino acids. CDR3 DNA sequence: TGCAGCGTTCTCCCGGACAGCACCTACGAGCAGTACTTC. This gives the protein CSVLPDSTYEQYF.

V and J are TRBV7-3 and TRBJ2-7; no definite D call. CDR3 length: 13 residues. Germline V gene sequence: CDR1 SGHTA, CDR2 FQGTGA. The V end was cut by 3 bases, the J end by 2 bases, with 8 bases between. The CDR3 sequence is CASSFSATYEQYF. The CDR3 region has the DNA TGTGCCAGCAGCTTTTCCGCGACCTACGAGCAGTACTTC.

The chain employs TRBV7-2 and TRBJ2-5; TRBD1 agrees at 8 bases. Germline V gene sequence: CDR1 SGHTA, CDR2 FQGNSA. The CDR3 runs to 16 residues. V gave up 0 bases and J gave up 4 bases; unmatched junction bases: 7. CDR3 loop: CASSLAARRGRETQYF. In DNA form, the CDR3 reads TGTGCCAGCAGCTTAGCCGCCCGCAGGGGGCGAGAGACCCAGTACTTC.

V usage is TRBV4-3 and J usage is TRBJ1-3, with 7 bases matching TRBD1. With 0 bases clipped from V and 4 bases from J, the junction kept 3 bases outside the gene matches. There are 15 residues in the CDR3. In germline, CDR1 is LGHNA, CDR2 YSLEER. CDR3: CASSQDIQGGNTIYF. CDR3 in DNA: TGCGCCAGCAGCCAAGATATACAGGGGGGAAACACCATATATTTT.

This chain uses TRBV6-2 or TRBV6-3 with TRBJ2-1; 7 bases match TRBD2. CDR3 length equals 16 residues. J was trimmed by 2 bases and V by 2 bases; bases with no gene match: 6. CDR1 is MNHEY, CDR2 SVGEGT, per germline. For the CDR3, the DNA is TGTGCCAGCAGTTACCGCGGGAGAGGGACCTACAATGAGCAGTTCTTC. Encoded protein: CASSYRGRGTYNEQFF.

The chain employs TRBV27 and TRBJ1-1; D might be TRBD1 (5 bases). The CDR3 is 13 residues long. Per the germline V gene, CDR1 is MNHEY and CDR2 is SMNVEV (reference sequence). V was cut by 10 bases and J by 0 bases, with 12 bases left in between. CDR3 sequence: CATSGGVNTEAFF. The DNA of the CDR3 is TGTGCCACCTCGGGGGGGGTGAACACTGAAGCTTTCTTT.

The V gene is TRBV7-2, the J gene TRBJ1-1; 7 bases fit TRBD1. J was trimmed by 12 bases and V by 8 bases; bases with no gene match: 12. CDR1 is SGHTA, CDR2 FQGNSA, per germline. The CDR3 runs to 12 residues. The CDR3: CASRGGGTETFF. The CDR3 nucleotides read TGTGCCAGCCGAGGAGGGGGGACAGAAACTTTCTTT.

This clone was detected once. The V and J genes are TRBV7-3 and TRBJ1-1, with D hard to call. The CDR3 covers 14 residues. V was clipped by 5 bases and J by 1 base, with 11 bases between them. Germline V CDR1 and CDR2: SGHTA, FQGTGA. CDR3 coding DNA: TGTGCCAGCAGCCTTGGACTAGCGAACACTGAAGCTTTCTTT. This gives the protein CASSLGLANTEAFF.

V gene TRBV7-9 combines with J gene TRBJ2-3; D is undetermined. The V gene lost 5 bases and the J gene lost 2 bases, with 17 bases spanning the gap. The CDR3 consists of 16 residues. Germline V CDR1 and CDR2: SEHNR, FQNEAQ (reference sequence). CDR3 sequence: CASSPREDTYTDTQYF. Here the CDR3 DNA reads TGTGCCAGCAGCCCTCGAGAAGATACCTACACAGATACGCAGTATTTT.

The CDR3 spells CASSYFGTGIEKLFF. CDR3 sequence (DNA): TGTGCCAGCAGTTACTTCGGGACAGGTATCGAGAAACTGTTTTTT. The V gene is TRBV6-5, the J gene TRBJ1-4, with TRBD1 identical over 8 bases. Trimming at V came to 1 base and at J to 11 bases, leaving 9 bases not matched to a gene. Per germline, CDR1 MNHEY and CDR2 SVGAGI. The CDR3 has 15 amino acids.

CDR3 nucleotides: TGCGCCAGCAGCTTGGGACAGGCAGCTTTCACCGGGGAGCTGTTTTTT. Its protein product is CASSLGQAAFTGELFF. The chain combines TRBV5-1 with TRBJ2-2; D may be TRBD1 (6 bases). The CDR3 extends over 16 amino acids. Germline loops: CDR1 SGHRS, CDR2 YFSETQ. Trimming left V 0 bases short and J 4 bases short, with 13 bases between.

The V gene is TRBV28, the J gene TRBJ2-7, with 7 positions matching TRBD1. The germline V gene has CDR1 MDHEN and CDR2 SYDVKM. The J segment lost 0 bases and the V segment lost 5 bases, leaving 10 bases of the junction unmatched. CDR3 length: 16 amino acids. The DNA of the CDR3 is TGTGCCAGCAGTGCCCTGGGGGACAGCAGCTCCTACGAGCAGTACTTC. Protein: CASSALGDSSSYEQYF.

The chain has TRBV7-8 and TRBJ1-2; 10 bases agree with TRBD1. V lost 2 bases to trimming and J lost 7 bases; unmatched junction nucleotides: 13. The CDR3 runs 17 residues. Germline-derived CDR1 and CDR2 are SGHVS and FQNEAQ. The CDR3 sequence is CASSLYSKGQGNSGYTF. CDR3 coding DNA: TGTGCCAGCAGCTTATATTCGAAGGGACAGGGGAATTCTGGCTACACCTTC.

The rearrangement links TRBV9 to TRBJ1-1, with 12 nucleotides matching TRBD1. After removal of 4 bases from V and 3 bases from J, the junction contained 10 bases not matched to a gene. Germline CDR1 and CDR2: SGDLS and YYNGEE. The CDR3 runs to 17 residues. The CDR3 protein is CASSPHGTGGADTEAFF. Here the CDR3 DNA reads TGTGCCAGCAGCCCCCACGGGACAGGGGGCGCAGACACTGAAGCTTTCTTT.

The chain combines TRBV7-2 with TRBJ2-1; the D is unclear. V lost 2 bases and J 6 bases, leaving 8 bases between the germline ends. Per the germline V gene, CDR1 is SGHTA and CDR2 is FQGNSA. This CDR3 region has 13 residues. The CDR3, as DNA: TGTGCCAGCAGCTTATGGGGTATCAATGAGCAGTTCTTC. Translating gives CASSLWGINEQFF. Looking up the rest from reference TRBV7-2 and TRBJ2-1 gives the full variable domain: GAGVSQSPSNKVTEKGKDVELRCDPISGHTALYWYRQSLGQGLEFLIYFQGNSAPDKSGLPSDRFSAERTGGSVSTLTIQRTQQEDSAVYLCASSLWGINEQFFGPGTRLTVL.

This clone was observed a few times. This chain links TRBV4-2 with TRBJ1-1; D gene unclear. Germline assignment: CDR1 LGHNA and CDR2 YNFKEQ. CDR3 length equals 16 residues. Trimming took off 0 bases at V and 0 bases at J, with 11 bases between the two ends. The CDR3 region has the DNA TGTGCCAGCAGCCAAGATAAGCCGGGCCTGAACACTGAAGCTTTCTTT. Translated, it gives CASSQDKPGLNTEAFF.

The chain recombines TRBV25-1 with TRBJ2-3, with a weak D call TRBD1 (6 bases). The V end lost 7 bases, the J end lost 5 bases, and 10 bases lay between the germline ends. The CDR3 length is 12 residues. The V gene's germline CDR1 is MGHDK and CDR2 SYGVNS. DNA of the CDR3: TGTGCCAGCACGGAACAGGGAGATACGCAGTATTTT. Translating it yields CASTEQGDTQYF.

CDR3 in amino acids: CASSRQGVGYTF. CDR3 nucleotides: TGTGCCAGCAGTCGACAGGGTGTTGGCTACACCTTC. The gene calls are TRBV6-2 or TRBV6-3 and TRBJ1-2; 7 bases agree with TRBD1. The V gene's germline CDR1 is MNHEY and CDR2 SVGEGT. Germline trimming cut 5 bases from V and 7 bases from J; bases unmatched to any gene: 4. The CDR3 loop spans 12 amino acids.

V is TRBV2 and J is TRBJ1-1; a possible D gene is TRBD1 (6 bases). Germline loops: CDR1 SNHLY, CDR2 FYNNEI. Between the trimmed V and J ends, which lost 6 bases and 1 base, there was a span of 12 bases. The CDR3 is 14 residues long. The CDR3 coding sequence is TGTGCCAGCAGCGACAGGTGGGGGAACACTGAAGCTTTCTTT. Residues: CASSDRWGNTEAFF.